This T cell receptor beta chain was identified in a study of regulatory T cells in long-lasting Graves disease. This clonotype was seen repeatedly, ten times or more. Antigen: not known. Libraries of TCR beta came from iRepertoire HTBI primers plus Arm-PCR of CDR3 regions. TCRdb re-called the multiplex PCR reads through MiXCR, storing one row per CDR3 protein. The sample consists of hundreds of thousands of distinct CDR3 sequences, 15% to 20% of them appearing once. Trimming removed 1 base from V and 6 bases from J, with 10 bases in between. Looked up from germline, CDR1 is LGHDT and CDR2 is YNNKEL (reference sequence). This CDR3 comprises 14 residues. Study findings and constraints: The study found TRBV28, TRBJ1-2 and TRBJ2-5 favored in persistent disease.

The time point was: newly diagnosed GD, antithyroid drugs for less than 3 months. The TCR library was made from RNA that had been extracted from PBMCs in TRIzol. The sample also formed part of further work on T cells in Graves' hyperthyroidism and ophthalmopathy.

The chain uses TRBV3-1 and TRBJ2-1; unclear D gene. The sequences come from peripheral blood mononuclear cells (PBMCs), collected at new diagnosis, from a patient treated with antithyroid drugs. This clonotype was obtained from a man aged 35-49 years with Graves disease. The CDR3, as DNA: TGTGCCAGCAGCCAAGTCCTAACTTCCAATGAGCAGTTCTTC. It codes for CASSQVLTSNEQFF.